These T cell receptor beta chains were read from a single sample in a study of ipilimumab plus nivolumab after autologous stem cell transplantation. Sequenced by immunoSEQ multiplex PCR; TCRdb stores in-frame clones only, minus some. The table shows about 9,400 clones, with 65% to 80% occurring only once. The source material was PBMCs, sampled in a trial of ipilimumab plus nivolumab as post-transplant consolidation. The receptors come from a female donor with multiple myeloma. CDR3s include the opening cysteine and the closing phenylalanine or tryptophan. The D gene is left open where the match is weak. Rows give clone size only sometimes, using once, few, many, or a class for an expanded clone.

J gene,clone size,V gene,D gene,CDR3 protein,CDR3 DNA
TRBJ2-2,.,TRBV2,.,CASTLEQRAAGELFF,TGTGCCAGCACCCTTGAACAGAGGGCGGCCGGGGAGCTGTTTTTT
TRBJ2-1,few,TRBV21-1,.,CASSGGRRESYNEQFF,TGTGCCAGCAGCGGCGGGAGGCGGGAGTCGTACAATGAGCAGTTCTTC
TRBJ1-5,few,TRBV19,.,CASSIDPFPNQPQHF,TGTGCCAGTAGTATAGATCCCTTCCCCAATCAGCCCCAGCATTTT
TRBJ2-7,.,TRBV7-3,TRBD1,CASSLTGGYEQYF,TGTGCCAGCAGCTTGACAGGGGGCTACGAGCAGTACTTC
TRBJ1-2,.,TRBV19,.,CASSIPRRGWGYTF,TGTGCCAGTAGTATCCCGCGTAGGGGCTGGGGCTACACCTTC
TRBJ1-1,medium-sized,TRBV6-5,.,CASSYGGTEAFF,TGTGCCAGCAGTTACGGGGGGACTGAAGCTTTCTTT
TRBJ1-2,.,TRBV2,TRBD1,CASREQGIWLYGYTF,TGTGCCAGCAGGGAACAGGGGATTTGGCTGTATGGCTACACCTTC
TRBJ1-5,once,TRBV6-4,.,CASSDSSRSRSYSNQPQHF,TGTGCCAGCAGTGACTCAAGCAGGAGCAGGTCTTATAGCAATCAGCCCCAGCATTTT
TRBJ2-3,.,TRBV6-4,TRBD1,CASRAGTGADTQYF,TGTGCCAGCAGGGCCGGGACAGGGGCAGATACGCAGTATTTT
TRBJ1-5,.,TRBV6-5,.,CASRRTGGPQPQHF,TGTGCCAGCAGACGGACGGGGGGCCCTCAGCCCCAGCATTTT
TRBJ2-3,few,TRBV5-1,TRBD2,CASSDSLLAGGPGDTDTQYF,TGCGCCAGCAGCGACAGCTTACTAGCGGGAGGGCCAGGGGACACAGATACGCAGTATTTT
TRBJ2-1,.,TRBV5-4,.,CASRSDPSRDEQFF,TGTGCCAGCAGGTCGGACCCGAGTAGGGATGAGCAGTTCTTC
TRBJ1-6,once,TRBV14,TRBD1,CASSHSYGTVNSPLHF,TGTGCCAGCAGCCACTCCTACGGGACAGTTAATTCACCCCTCCACTTT
TRBJ2-5,.,TRBV30,.,CAWSQGIQETQYF,TGTGCCTGGAGCCAGGGAATCCAAGAGACCCAGTACTTC
TRBJ2-1,.,TRBV27,TRBD2,CASSLAGVNEQFF,TGTGCCAGCAGTCTAGCGGGAGTCAATGAGCAGTTCTTC
TRBJ2-1,.,TRBV2,.,CASSLPNNEQFF,TGTGCCAGCAGTCTCCCGAACAATGAGCAGTTCTTC
TRBJ1-3,.,TRBV28,.,CASFSTGGGALGNTIYF,TGTGCCAGCTTTTCCACTGGAGGAGGGGCGCTTGGAAACACCATATATTTT
TRBJ2-1,.,TRBV18,.,CASSPQGEGGNEQFF,TGTGCCAGCTCACCTCAGGGTGAGGGTGGAAATGAGCAGTTCTTC
TRBJ1-1,.,TRBV28,.,CASSLLGGWGTEAFF,TGTGCCAGCAGTTTACTCGGGGGCTGGGGCACTGAAGCTTTCTTT
TRBJ2-7,.,TRBV6-1,TRBD1,CASSVGTGYEQYF,TGTGCCAGCAGTGTGGGGACAGGGTACGAGCAGTACTTC
TRBJ2-1,few,TRBV5-8,.,CASSRGLRNEQFF,TGTGCCAGCAGCCGAGGTCTGAGGAATGAGCAGTTCTTC
TRBJ1-5,.,TRBV19,.,CASSTQANQPQHF,TGTGCCAGTAGTACGCAGGCCAATCAGCCCCAGCATTTT